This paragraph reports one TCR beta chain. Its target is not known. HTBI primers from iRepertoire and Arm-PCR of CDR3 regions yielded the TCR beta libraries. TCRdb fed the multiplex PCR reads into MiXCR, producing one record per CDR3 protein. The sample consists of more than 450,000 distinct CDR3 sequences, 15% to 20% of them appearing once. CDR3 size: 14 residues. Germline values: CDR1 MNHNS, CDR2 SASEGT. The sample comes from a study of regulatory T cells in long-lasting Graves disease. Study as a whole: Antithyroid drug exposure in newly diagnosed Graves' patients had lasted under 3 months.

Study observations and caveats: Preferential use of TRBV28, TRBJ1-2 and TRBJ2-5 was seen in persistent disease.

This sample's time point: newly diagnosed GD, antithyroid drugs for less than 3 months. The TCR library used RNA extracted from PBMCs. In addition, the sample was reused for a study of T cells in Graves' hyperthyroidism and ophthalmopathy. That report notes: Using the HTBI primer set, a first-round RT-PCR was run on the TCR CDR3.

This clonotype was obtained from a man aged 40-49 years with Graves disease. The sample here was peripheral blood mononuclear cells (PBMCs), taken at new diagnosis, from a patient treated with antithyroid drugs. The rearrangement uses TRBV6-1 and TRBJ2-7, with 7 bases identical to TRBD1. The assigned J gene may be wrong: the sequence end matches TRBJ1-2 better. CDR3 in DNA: TGTGCCAGCAGCCGGGACAGACTTCAGTATGGCTACACCTTC. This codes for CASSRDRLQYGYTF.